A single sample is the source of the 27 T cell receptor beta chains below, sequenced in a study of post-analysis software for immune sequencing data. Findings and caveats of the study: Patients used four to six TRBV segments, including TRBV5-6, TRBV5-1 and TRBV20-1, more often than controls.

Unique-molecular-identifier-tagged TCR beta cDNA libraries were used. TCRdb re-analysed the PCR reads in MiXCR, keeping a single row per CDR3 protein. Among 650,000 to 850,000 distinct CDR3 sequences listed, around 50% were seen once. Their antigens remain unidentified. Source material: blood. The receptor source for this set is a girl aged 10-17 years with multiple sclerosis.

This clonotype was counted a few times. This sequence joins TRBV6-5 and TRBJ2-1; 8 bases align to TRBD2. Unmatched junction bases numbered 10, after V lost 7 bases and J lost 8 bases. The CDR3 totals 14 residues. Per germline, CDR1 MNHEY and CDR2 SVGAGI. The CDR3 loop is CASTESSGRHEQFF. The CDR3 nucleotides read TGTGCCAGCACAGAATCCAGCGGGAGACATGAGCAGTTCTTC.

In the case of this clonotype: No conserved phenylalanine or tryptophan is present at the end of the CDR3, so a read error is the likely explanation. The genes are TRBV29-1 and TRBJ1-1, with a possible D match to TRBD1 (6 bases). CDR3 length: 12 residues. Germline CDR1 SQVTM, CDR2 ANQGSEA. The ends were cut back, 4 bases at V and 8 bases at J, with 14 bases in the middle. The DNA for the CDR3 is TGCAGCGTTGCGGGGGGCTGGAACGAAGCTTTCTCT. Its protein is CSVAGGWNEAFS.

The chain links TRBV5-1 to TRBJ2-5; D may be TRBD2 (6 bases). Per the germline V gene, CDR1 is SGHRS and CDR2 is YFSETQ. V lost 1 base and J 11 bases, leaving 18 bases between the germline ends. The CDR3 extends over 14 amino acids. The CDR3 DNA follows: TGCGCCAGCAGCTTGTTCCCAGGGACTCGGGAGCAGTACTTC. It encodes CASSLFPGTREQYF.

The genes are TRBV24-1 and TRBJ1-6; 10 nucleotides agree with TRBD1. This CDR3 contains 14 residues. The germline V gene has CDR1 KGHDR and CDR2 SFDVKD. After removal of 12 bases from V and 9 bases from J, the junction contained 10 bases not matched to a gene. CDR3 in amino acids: CAAPGQGWISPLHF. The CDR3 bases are TGTGCCGCCCCGGGACAGGGGTGGATTTCACCCCTCCACTTT.

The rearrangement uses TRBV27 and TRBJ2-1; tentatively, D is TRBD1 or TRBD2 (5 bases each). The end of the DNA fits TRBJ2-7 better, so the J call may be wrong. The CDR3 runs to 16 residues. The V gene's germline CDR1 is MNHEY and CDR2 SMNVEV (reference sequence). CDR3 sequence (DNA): TGTGCCAGCAGTTTACTTCTCACGGGGACCTACAATGAGCAGTACTTC. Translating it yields CASSLLLTGTYNEQYF.

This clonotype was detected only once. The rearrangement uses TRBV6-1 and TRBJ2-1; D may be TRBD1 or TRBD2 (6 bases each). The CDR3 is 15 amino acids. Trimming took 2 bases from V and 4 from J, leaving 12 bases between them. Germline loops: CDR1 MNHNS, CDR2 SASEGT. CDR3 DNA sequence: TGTGCCAGCAGTGAAAGGGGGGACGAATACAATGAGCAGTTCTTC. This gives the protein CASSERGDEYNEQFF.

CDR3 sequence: CASSSLIRNTEAFF. CDR3 nucleotides: TGTGCCAGCAGCTCCCTAATTAGGAACACTGAAGCTTTCTTT. The genes are TRBV7-9 and TRBJ1-1; D is unresolved. The V end lost 4 bases, the J end lost 1 base, and 10 bases lay between the germline ends. The CDR3 spans 14 residues. Germline V gives CDR1 SEHNR, CDR2 FQNEAQ (reference sequence).

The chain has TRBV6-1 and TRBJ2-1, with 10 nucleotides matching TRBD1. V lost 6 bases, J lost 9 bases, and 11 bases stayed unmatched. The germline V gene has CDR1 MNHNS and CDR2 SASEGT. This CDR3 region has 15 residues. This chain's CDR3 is CASSPGTGDTGEQFF. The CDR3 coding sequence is TGTGCCAGCAGCCCTGGGACAGGGGATACGGGTGAGCAGTTCTTC.

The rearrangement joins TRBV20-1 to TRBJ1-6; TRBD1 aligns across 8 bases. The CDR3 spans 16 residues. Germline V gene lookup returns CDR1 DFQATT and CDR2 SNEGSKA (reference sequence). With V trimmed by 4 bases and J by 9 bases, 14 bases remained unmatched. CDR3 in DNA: TGCAGTGCTATAGCCTCAGACAGGGGAGAAAGTTCACCCCTCCACTTT. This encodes CSAIASDRGESSPLHF.

The CDR3 DNA sequence: TGCGCCAGCAGCTTGCAGAGGGAAAACTATGGCTACACCTTC. Encoded protein: CASSLQRENYGYTF. This rearrangement joins TRBV5-1 to TRBJ1-2; D uncertain. Germline V gene data show CDR1 as SGHRS and CDR2 as YFSETQ. V was cut by 1 base and J by 2 bases, with 9 bases left in between. The CDR3 runs to 14 residues. The entire variable domain, with the rest obtained from reference TRBV5-1 and TRBJ1-2, is as follows: KAGVTQTPRYLIKTRGQQVTLSCSPISGHRSVSWYQQTPGQGLQFLFEYFSETQRNKGNFPGRFSGRQFSNSRSEMNVSTLELGDSALYLCASSLQRENYGYTFGSGTRLTVV.

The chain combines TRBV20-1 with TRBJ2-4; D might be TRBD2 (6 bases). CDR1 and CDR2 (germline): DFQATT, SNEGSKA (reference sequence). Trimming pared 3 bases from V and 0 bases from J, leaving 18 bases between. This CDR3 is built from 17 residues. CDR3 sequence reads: CSASEPPGLLAKNIQYF. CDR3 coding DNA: TGCAGTGCTAGTGAGCCTCCGGGACTCCTAGCCAAAAACATTCAGTACTTC.

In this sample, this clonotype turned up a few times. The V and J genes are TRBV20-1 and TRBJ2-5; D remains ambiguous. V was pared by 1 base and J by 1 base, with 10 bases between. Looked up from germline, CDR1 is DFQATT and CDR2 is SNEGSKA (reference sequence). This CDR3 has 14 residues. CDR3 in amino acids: CSARVGRGQETQYF. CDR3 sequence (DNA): TGCAGTGCTAGAGTCGGGCGAGGCCAAGAGACCCAGTACTTC.

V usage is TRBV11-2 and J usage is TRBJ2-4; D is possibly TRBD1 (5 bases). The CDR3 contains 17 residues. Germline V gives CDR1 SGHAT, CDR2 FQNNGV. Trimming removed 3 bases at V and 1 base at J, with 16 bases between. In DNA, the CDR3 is TGTGCCAGCAGCTTCTGGGGCCAGGGAAGGGCCAAAAACATTCAGTACTTC. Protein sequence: CASSFWGQGRAKNIQYF. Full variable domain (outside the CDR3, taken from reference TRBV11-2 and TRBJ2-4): EAGVAQSPRYKIIEKRQSVAFWCNPISGHATLYWYQQILGQGPKLLIQFQNNGVVDDSQLPKDRFSAERLKGVDSTLKIQPAKLEDSAVYLCASSFWGQGRAKNIQYFGAGTRLSVL.

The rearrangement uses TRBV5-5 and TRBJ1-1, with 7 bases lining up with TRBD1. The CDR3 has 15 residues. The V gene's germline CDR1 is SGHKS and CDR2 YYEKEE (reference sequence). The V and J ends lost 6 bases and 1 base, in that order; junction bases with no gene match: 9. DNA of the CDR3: TGTGCCAGCATCCTTAGGGACAGAAAGAACACTGAAGCTTTCTTT. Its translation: CASILRDRKNTEAFF.

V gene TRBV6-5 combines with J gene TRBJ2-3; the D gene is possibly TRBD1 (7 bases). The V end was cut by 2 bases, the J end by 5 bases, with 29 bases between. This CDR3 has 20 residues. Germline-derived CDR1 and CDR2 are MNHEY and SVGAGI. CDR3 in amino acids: CASSYPLQGHRGRGGDTQYF. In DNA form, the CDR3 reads TGTGCCAGCAGTTACCCTTTACAGGGGCATCGGGGGAGAGGGGGAGATACGCAGTATTTT.

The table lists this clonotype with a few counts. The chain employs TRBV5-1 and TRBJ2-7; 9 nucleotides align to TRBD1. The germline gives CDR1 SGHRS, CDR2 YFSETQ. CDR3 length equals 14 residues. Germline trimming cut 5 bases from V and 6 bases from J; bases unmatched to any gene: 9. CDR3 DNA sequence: TGCGCCAGCAGGGCCGGGACAGGGTACGGCGAGCAGTACTTC. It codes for CASRAGTGYGEQYF.

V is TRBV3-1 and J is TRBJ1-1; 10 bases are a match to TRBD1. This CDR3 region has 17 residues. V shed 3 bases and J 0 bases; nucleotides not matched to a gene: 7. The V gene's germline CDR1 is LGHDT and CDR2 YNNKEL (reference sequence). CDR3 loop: CASSQGRGQGMNTEAFF. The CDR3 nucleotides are TGTGCCAGCAGCCAGGGTAGGGGACAGGGGATGAACACTGAAGCTTTCTTT.

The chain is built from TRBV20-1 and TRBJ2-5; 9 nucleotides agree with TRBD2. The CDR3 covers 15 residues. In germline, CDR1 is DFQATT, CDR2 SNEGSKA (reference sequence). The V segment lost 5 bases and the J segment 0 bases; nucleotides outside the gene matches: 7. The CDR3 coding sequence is TGCAGTGCTGAACGACTAGCGGACCACCAAGAGACCCAGTACTTC. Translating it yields CSAERLADHQETQYF.

CDR3 sequence: CASSGAVGSGRTDTQYF. CDR3 DNA sequence: TGTGCCAGCAGTGGAGCCGTCGGTAGCGGGAGGACAGATACGCAGTATTTT. The J gene is TRBJ2-3, the V gene TRBV12-3 or TRBV12-4; 10 bases fit TRBD2. This CDR3 is built from 17 residues. J was trimmed by 3 bases and V by 5 bases; bases with no gene match: 11.

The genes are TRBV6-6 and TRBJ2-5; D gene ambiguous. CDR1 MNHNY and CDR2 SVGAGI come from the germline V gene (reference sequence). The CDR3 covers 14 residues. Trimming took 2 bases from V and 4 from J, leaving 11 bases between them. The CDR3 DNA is TGTGCCAGCAGTTACCGTGGCCCTCCAGAGACCCAGTACTTC. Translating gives CASSYRGPPETQYF.

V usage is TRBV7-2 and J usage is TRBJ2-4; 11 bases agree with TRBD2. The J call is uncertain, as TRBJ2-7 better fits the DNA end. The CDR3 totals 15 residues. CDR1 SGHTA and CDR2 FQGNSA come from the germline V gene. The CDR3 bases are TGTGCCAGCAGCCTGGGGTCTAGCGGGAGGTACGAGCAGTACTTC. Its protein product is CASSLGSSGRYEQYF.

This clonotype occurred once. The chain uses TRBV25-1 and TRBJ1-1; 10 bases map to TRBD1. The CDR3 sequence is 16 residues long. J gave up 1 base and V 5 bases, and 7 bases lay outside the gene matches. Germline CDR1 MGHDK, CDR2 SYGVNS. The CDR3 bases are TGTGCCAGCAGTCCGGACAGGGGGTCTAAGAACACTGAAGCTTTCTTT. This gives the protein CASSPDRGSKNTEAFF.

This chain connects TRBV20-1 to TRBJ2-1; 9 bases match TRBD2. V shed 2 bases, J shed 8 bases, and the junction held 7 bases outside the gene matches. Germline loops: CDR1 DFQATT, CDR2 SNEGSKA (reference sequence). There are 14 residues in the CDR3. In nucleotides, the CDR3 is TGCAGTGCTAGATTAGCGGGAGTTCGTTATGAGCAGTTCTTC. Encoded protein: CSARLAGVRYEQFF.

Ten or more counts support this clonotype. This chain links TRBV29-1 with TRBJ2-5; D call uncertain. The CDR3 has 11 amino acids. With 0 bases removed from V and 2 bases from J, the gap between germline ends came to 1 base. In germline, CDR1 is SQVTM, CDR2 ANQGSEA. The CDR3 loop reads CSVEEQETQYF. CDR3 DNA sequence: TGCAGCGTTGAAGAACAAGAGACCCAGTACTTC.

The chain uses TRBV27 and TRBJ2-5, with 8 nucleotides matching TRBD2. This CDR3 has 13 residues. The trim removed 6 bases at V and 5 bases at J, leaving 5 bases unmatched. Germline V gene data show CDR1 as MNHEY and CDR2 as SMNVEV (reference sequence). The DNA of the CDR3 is TGTGCCAGCAGCTTAATAGCGGGGGAGACCCAGTACTTC. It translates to CASSLIAGETQYF.

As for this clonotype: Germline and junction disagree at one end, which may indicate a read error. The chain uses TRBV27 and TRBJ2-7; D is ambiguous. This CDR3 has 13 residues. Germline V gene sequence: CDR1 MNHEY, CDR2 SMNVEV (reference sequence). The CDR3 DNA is TGTGGCAGCAGCTTTCGGCAGCCGGTCGAGCAGTACTTC. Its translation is CGSSFRQPVEQYF.

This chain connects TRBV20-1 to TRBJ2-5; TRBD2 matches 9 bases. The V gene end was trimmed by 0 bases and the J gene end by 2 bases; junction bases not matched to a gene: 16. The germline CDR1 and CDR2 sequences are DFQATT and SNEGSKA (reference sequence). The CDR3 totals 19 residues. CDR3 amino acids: CSARDTTSGPLRAQETQYF. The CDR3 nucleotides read TGCAGTGCTAGAGATACGACTAGCGGACCCCTAAGGGCTCAAGAGACCCAGTACTTC.